The source of this T cell receptor (beta chain) is a study of T cells in Graves' hyperthyroidism and ophthalmopathy. Points from the study as a whole: In validation, the model predicted ophthalmopathy. These predictions came a median roughly 7.1 months before onset. Most expanded thyroid clonotypes above 0.001 recurred in blood.

V dropped 6 bases and J dropped 9; count of bases not matched to a gene: 8. The CDR3 has 15 amino acids. Germline CDR1 reads LNHDA; CDR2 reads SQIVND (reference sequence). TCR beta CDR3 region amplification was performed from RNA transcripts. The HTBI set primed first-round TCR CDR3 RT-PCR. TCRdb re-derived calls from the multiplex PCR reads in MiXCR, one entry per CDR3 protein. The repertoire holds under 500,000 distinct CDR3 sequences, with around 15% as singletons. This clonotype was observed a few times. No antigen is known for it. The receptor was derived from a middle-aged man with Graves' ophthalmopathy. V and J are TRBV19 and TRBJ1-6, with 10 nucleotides matching TRBD1. Material for sequencing was blood. The CDR3 protein is CASRTGGGEGSPLHF. Here the CDR3 DNA reads TGTGCCAGTAGGACAGGGGGCGGAGAAGGTTCACCCCTCCACTTT.